This T cell receptor (beta chain) was found in a study of identical twins. About this clonotype itself: Its antigen is as yet unknown.

TCRdb called the 5' RACE reads again in MiXCR, with one record for every CDR3 protein. Of hundreds of thousands of distinct CDR3 sequences listed, about 12% are singletons. Germline V gene sequence: CDR1 MGHRA, CDR2 YSYEKL. With 3 bases clipped from V and 6 bases from J, the junction kept 6 bases outside the gene matches. The CDR3 length is 16 residues. Points from the study as a whole: Abundant beta clonotypes from cord blood bore fewer insertions; memory repertoires lacked this pattern.

The same data also contributed to another study, on yellow fever vaccine responses in identical twins.

The source is a woman aged 18-30 years in good health. Sample: PBMCs. V and J are TRBV4-1 and TRBJ2-2; TRBD1 aligns across 11 bases. CDR3 sequence: CASSQGQGGLAGELFF. In DNA form, the CDR3 reads TGCGCCAGCAGCCAGGGACAGGGGGGGTTGGCCGGGGAGCTGTTTTTT.